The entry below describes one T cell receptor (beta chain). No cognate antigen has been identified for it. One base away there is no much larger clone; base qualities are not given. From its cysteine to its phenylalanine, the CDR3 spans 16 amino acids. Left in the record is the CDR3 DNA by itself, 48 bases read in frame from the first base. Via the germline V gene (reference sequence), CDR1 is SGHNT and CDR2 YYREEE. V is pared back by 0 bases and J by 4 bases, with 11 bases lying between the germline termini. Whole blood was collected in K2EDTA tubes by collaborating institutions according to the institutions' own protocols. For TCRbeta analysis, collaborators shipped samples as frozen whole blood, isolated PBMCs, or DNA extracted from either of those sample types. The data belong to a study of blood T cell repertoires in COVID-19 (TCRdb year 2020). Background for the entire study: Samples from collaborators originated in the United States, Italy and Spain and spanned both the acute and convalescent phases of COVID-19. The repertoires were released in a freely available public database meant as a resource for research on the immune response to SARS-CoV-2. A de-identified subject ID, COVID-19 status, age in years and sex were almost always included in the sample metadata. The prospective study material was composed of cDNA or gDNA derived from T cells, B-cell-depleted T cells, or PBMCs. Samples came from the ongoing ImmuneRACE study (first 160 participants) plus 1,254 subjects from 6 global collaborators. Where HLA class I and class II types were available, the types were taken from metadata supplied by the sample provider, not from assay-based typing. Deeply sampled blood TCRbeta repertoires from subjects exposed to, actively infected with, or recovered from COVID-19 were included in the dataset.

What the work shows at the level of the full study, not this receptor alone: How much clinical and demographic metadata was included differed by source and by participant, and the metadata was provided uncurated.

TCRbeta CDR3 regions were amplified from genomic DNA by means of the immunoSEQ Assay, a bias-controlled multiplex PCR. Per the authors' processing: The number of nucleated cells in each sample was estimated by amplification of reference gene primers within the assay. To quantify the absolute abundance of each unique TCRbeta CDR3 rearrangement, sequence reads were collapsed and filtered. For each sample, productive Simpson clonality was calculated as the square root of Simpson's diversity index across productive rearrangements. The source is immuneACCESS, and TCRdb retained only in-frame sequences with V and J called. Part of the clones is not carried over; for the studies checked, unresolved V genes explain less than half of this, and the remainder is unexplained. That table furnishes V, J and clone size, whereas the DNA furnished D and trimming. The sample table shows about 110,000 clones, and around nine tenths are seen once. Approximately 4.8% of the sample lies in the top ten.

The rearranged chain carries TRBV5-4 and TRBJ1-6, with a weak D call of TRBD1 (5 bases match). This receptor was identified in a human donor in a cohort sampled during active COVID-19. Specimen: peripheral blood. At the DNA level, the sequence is TGTGCCAGCAGCTTGGGTGGACATCGTTATAATTCACCCCTCCACTTT. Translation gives CASSLGGHRYNSPLHF.